These 27 T cell receptor beta chains were all obtained from the same sample, sequenced in a study of blood T cell dynamics during melanoma immunotherapy. Measured with immunoSEQ multiplex PCR; TCRdb has only the in-frame clones, and not every one. The sample consists of 9,900 or so clones, roughly 90% of them appearing once. The time point was: pre-treatment baseline. The sample was blood, taken from a patient treated with checkpoint blockade. All receptors derive from a human donor with melanoma.

The chain is built from TRBV4-2 and TRBJ1-6, with D possibly matching TRBD1 (5 bases). The germline V and J ends were trimmed by 4 bases and 7 bases, with 14 bases remaining between them. Germline V gene data show CDR1 as LGHNA and CDR2 as YNFKEQ. The CDR3 has 15 amino acids. The CDR3, as DNA: TGTGCCAGCAGCCGGATTGACAGTGGGAATTCACCCCTCCACTTT. This gives the protein CASSRIDSGNSPLHF.

The rearrangement uses TRBV5-1 and TRBJ1-2; 7 bases match TRBD1. The germline gives CDR1 SGHRS, CDR2 YFSETQ. V was pared by 4 bases and J by 2 bases, with 5 bases of the junction left unmatched. The CDR3 runs to 14 residues. The CDR3 DNA reads TGCGCCAGCAGCGCCGGACAGGCCAACTATGGCTACACCTTC. Encoded protein: CASSAGQANYGYTF.

The chain combines TRBV5-7 with TRBJ2-5; 7 nucleotides line up with TRBD1. TRBV5-7 is identified as an open reading frame with a role that is uncertain. The CDR3 is 16 amino acids. V shed 5 bases, J shed 3 bases, and the junction held 13 bases outside the gene matches. DNA for the CDR3: TGTGCCAGCAGGTTCTATTCGGGACAGATAAAAGAGACCCAGTACTTC. Translation: CASRFYSGQIKETQYF.

This chain connects TRBV2 to TRBJ1-1, with TRBD1 matching over 7 bases. V shed 6 bases, J shed 1 base, and the junction held 5 bases outside the gene matches. Germline V CDR1 and CDR2: SNHLY, FYNNEI. This CDR3 has 14 amino acids. For the CDR3, the DNA is TGTGCCAGCAGCGCGACAGGGAGGAACACTGAAGCTTTCTTT. It is translated as CASSATGRNTEAFF. Looking up the rest from reference TRBV2 and TRBJ1-1 gives the full variable domain: EPEVTQTPSHQVTQMGQEVILRCVPISNHLYFYWYRQILGQKVEFLVSFYNNEISEKSEIFDDQFSVERPDGSNFTLKIRSTKLEDSAMYFCASSATGRNTEAFFGQGTRLTVV.

The chain links TRBV19 to TRBJ1-5; 12 nucleotides align to TRBD1. The CDR3 totals 16 residues. Germline values: CDR1 LNHDA, CDR2 SQIVND (reference sequence). V gave up 2 bases and J gave up 4 bases; unmatched junction bases: 3. The CDR3 protein is CASSIRGQGANQPQHF. DNA of the CDR3: TGTGCCAGTAGTATACGGGGACAGGGGGCAAATCAGCCCCAGCATTTT.

The chain employs TRBV27 and TRBJ2-7; the D call may be TRBD1 or TRBD2 (5 bases each). Germline-derived CDR1 and CDR2 are MNHEY and SMNVEV (reference sequence). V gave up 5 bases and J gave up 7 bases, with 15 bases separating them. The CDR3 is 13 amino acids. The CDR3 coding sequence is TGTGCCAGCAGTCCCCCGGGACGTAAAGAGCAGTACGTC. This translates into CASSPPGRKEQYV.

This chain connects TRBV6-5 to TRBJ1-1; 7 bases fit TRBD1. Looked up from germline, CDR1 is MNHEY and CDR2 is SVGAGI. This CDR3 contains 14 residues. With 6 bases clipped from V and 0 bases from J, the junction kept 4 bases outside the gene matches. CDR3 sequence (DNA): TGTGCCAGCAGGCCGGGACAGTTGAACACTGAAGCTTTCTTT. It encodes CASRPGQLNTEAFF.

The chain uses TRBV29-1 and TRBJ1-2; TRBD1 aligns across 9 bases. Trimming at V came to 5 bases and at J to 0 bases, leaving 4 bases not matched to a gene. This CDR3 has 14 amino acids. Per the germline V gene, CDR1 is SQVTM and CDR2 is ANQGSEA. CDR3 nucleotides: TGCAGCGTTTGGGGGACAGGGTCTAACTATGGCTACACCTTC. Translation: CSVWGTGSNYGYTF.

The chain is built from TRBV30 and TRBJ2-3; 7 positions match TRBD2. The CDR3 extends over 16 amino acids. Unmatched junction bases numbered 15, after V lost 3 bases and J lost 6 bases. Germline loops: CDR1 GTSNPN, CDR2 SVGIG (reference sequence). CDR3 nucleotides: TGTGCCTGGAGCCCCGGAGTGGGCGGGAGTTTGGATACGCAGTATTTT. Translated, it gives CAWSPGVGGSLDTQYF.

This rearrangement joins TRBV11-2 to TRBJ2-7; tentatively, D is TRBD1 or TRBD2 (5 bases each). The germline CDR1 and CDR2 sequences are SGHAT and FQNNGV. Trimming pared 8 bases from V and 6 bases from J, leaving 29 bases between. This CDR3 has 17 amino acids. The CDR3 region has the DNA TGTGCCAGCCGCCGACCGGGACGGATTTTTACGGAGATCGAGCAGTACTTC. Translating it yields CASRRPGRIFTEIEQYF.

V and J are TRBV19 and TRBJ2-1, with D possibly called TRBD1 or TRBD2 (5 bases each). V was shortened by 4 bases and J by 0 bases, with 7 bases between the two germline ends. In germline, CDR1 is LNHDA, CDR2 SQIVND (reference sequence). The CDR3 extends over 14 amino acids. The CDR3 sequence is CASSNGGSYNEQFF. Here the CDR3 DNA reads TGTGCCAGTAGTAATGGGGGCTCCTACAATGAGCAGTTCTTC.

The V and J genes are TRBV5-6 and TRBJ1-1, with D unclear. CDR3 size: 12 residues. Germline loops: CDR1 SGHDT, CDR2 YYEEEE. The V end lost 1 base, the J end lost 8 bases, and 9 bases lay between the germline ends. CDR3 protein: CASSLKPYEAFF. Here the CDR3 DNA reads TGTGCCAGCAGCTTGAAGCCCTACGAAGCTTTCTTT.

The chain couples TRBV30 to TRBJ1-2; a possible D gene is TRBD1 (6 bases). Trimming cost V 0 bases and J 8 bases, with 13 bases left between them. Per germline, CDR1 GTSNPN and CDR2 SVGIG (reference sequence). The CDR3 runs to 13 residues. CDR3 nucleotide sequence: TGTGCCTGGAGTGTGGGAGGACAGTACGGCTACACCTTC. Residues: CAWSVGGQYGYTF.

The chain couples TRBV9 to TRBJ2-1, with no clear D. The germline gives CDR1 SGDLS, CDR2 YYNGEE. This CDR3 is built from 11 residues. V lost 4 bases and J 4 bases, leaving 3 bases between the germline ends. The CDR3 sequence: CASSPYNEQFF. The DNA for the CDR3 is TGTGCCAGCAGCCCATACAATGAGCAGTTCTTC.

This clone came up a few times. The DNA of the CDR3 is TGTGCCAGCAGAGCGGGATGGACTCAGCCCCAGCATTTT. Translated: CASRAGWTQPQHF. This chain uses TRBV6-1 with TRBJ1-5; D ambiguous. The germline gives CDR1 MNHNS, CDR2 SASEGT. V was shortened by 6 bases and J by 6 bases, with 12 bases between the two germline ends. This CDR3 is 13 amino acids long.

The chain's CDR3 is CASSPRTVWQPQHF. The CDR3 DNA reads as TGTGCCAGTAGTCCGCGGACAGTTTGGCAGCCCCAGCATTTT. This chain connects TRBV19 to TRBJ1-5; D is perhaps TRBD1 (6 bases). Between the trimmed V and J ends, which lost 5 bases and 7 bases, there was a span of 15 bases. The germline CDR1 and CDR2 sequences are LNHDA and SQIVND (reference sequence). The CDR3 contains 14 residues.

This clone was counted a single time. For the CDR3, the DNA is TGTGCCAGCAGCTTGGAGCTGGGGGCAGGGACTGAAGCTTTCTTT. Protein: CASSLELGAGTEAFF. The V call is TRBV5-4, the J call TRBJ1-1; D perhaps matches TRBD1 (6 bases). Germline CDR1 reads SGHNT; CDR2 reads YYREEE (reference sequence). The CDR3 spans 15 residues. The V gene lost 0 bases and the J gene lost 5 bases, with 14 bases spanning the gap. Filled out from reference TRBV5-4 and TRBJ1-1, the complete variable domain reads ETGVTQSPTHLIKTRGQQVTLRCSSQSGHNTVSWYQQALGQGPQFIFQYYREEENGRGNFPPRFSGLQFPNYSSELNVNALELDDSALYLCASSLELGAGTEAFFGQGTRLTVV.

This clone was found once. The J gene is TRBJ1-6, the V gene TRBV19, with TRBD1 matching over 11 bases. Trimming at V came to 5 bases and at J to 3 bases, leaving 6 bases not matched to a gene. This CDR3 spans 17 amino acids. The germline V gene encodes CDR1 LNHDA and CDR2 SQIVND (reference sequence). The CDR3 spells CASSPRTGGSYNSPLHF. For the CDR3, the DNA is TGTGCCAGTAGTCCCAGGACAGGGGGCAGCTATAATTCACCCCTCCACTTT.

This chain connects TRBV6-5 to TRBJ2-5; 11 positions match TRBD2. The germline V gene has CDR1 MNHEY and CDR2 SVGAGI. The CDR3 is made up of 13 amino acids. With 11 bases clipped from V and 9 bases from J, the junction kept 11 bases outside the gene matches. The CDR3 spells CASRDSGGAAQYF. CDR3 in DNA: TGTGCCTCGCGAGATAGCGGGGGGGCCGCCCAGTACTTC.

V gene TRBV28 combines with J gene TRBJ1-2, with 8 bases fitting TRBD1. With 4 bases clipped from V and 8 bases from J, the junction kept 21 bases outside the gene matches. The CDR3 covers 18 residues. Germline V gives CDR1 MDHEN, CDR2 SYDVKM. DNA for the CDR3: TGTGCCAGCAGTTCGTCCGGACAGATCGTCTCTTCAGGGGGCGGCTACACCTTC. Protein product: CASSSSGQIVSSGGGYTF.

This sequence joins TRBV2 and TRBJ1-3; no definite D call. CDR3 length: 14 amino acids. V lost 4 bases to trimming and J lost 3 bases, with 10 bases between them. The germline gives CDR1 SNHLY, CDR2 FYNNEI. CDR3 sequence: CASSVSFYGNTIYF. DNA of the CDR3: TGTGCCAGCAGTGTCTCTTTTTATGGAAACACCATATATTTT.

The genes are TRBV19 and TRBJ2-3; D not certain. V was trimmed by 5 bases and J by 2 bases, leaving 11 bases between them. The germline V gene has CDR1 LNHDA and CDR2 SQIVND (reference sequence). The CDR3 spans 14 residues. The CDR3 sequence is CASSPPWATDTQYF. Here the CDR3 DNA reads TGTGCCAGTAGTCCCCCATGGGCCACAGATACGCAGTATTTT.

This chain links TRBV18 with TRBJ2-5; D may match TRBD1 or TRBD2 (5 bases each). The CDR3 spans 15 residues. The V end was cut by 1 base, the J end by 5 bases, with 14 bases between. Germline assignment: CDR1 KGHSH and CDR2 LQKENI. CDR3 sequence reads: CASSPRTGAEETQYF. The CDR3 DNA reads TGTGCCAGCTCACCACGGACCGGGGCGGAGGAGACCCAGTACTTC.

This chain links TRBV19 with TRBJ1-1; tentatively, D is TRBD1 (6 bases). There are 15 residues in the CDR3. The germline gives CDR1 LNHDA, CDR2 SQIVND (reference sequence). The V end was cut by 4 bases, the J end by 1 base, with 13 bases between. For the CDR3, the DNA is TGTGCCAGTAGTACTATAGGGGGGTCGAACACTGAAGCTTTCTTT. Protein sequence: CASSTIGGSNTEAFF.

This clone has more than one count but fewer than ten. The V call is TRBV6-5, the J call TRBJ2-6; D possibly corresponds to TRBD2 (5 bases). Germline V gives CDR1 MNHEY, CDR2 SVGAGI. This CDR3 spans 13 amino acids. Trimming pared 9 bases from V and 3 bases from J, leaving 9 bases between. The CDR3 loop reads CASFGNGANVLTF. The CDR3 DNA reads as TGTGCCAGTTTCGGGAATGGGGCCAACGTCCTGACTTTC.

The chain recombines TRBV7-2 with TRBJ1-5; the D is unclear. Germline-derived CDR1 and CDR2 are SGHTA and FQGNSA. V gave up 1 base and J gave up 3 bases, with 10 bases separating them. CDR3 length equals 15 residues. In nucleotides, the CDR3 is TGTGCCAGCAGCTTAGGGTCCGGGAACAATCAGCCCCAGCATTTT. Translation: CASSLGSGNNQPQHF.

V and J are TRBV7-9 and TRBJ1-1; 8 positions agree with TRBD1. Germline CDR1 and CDR2: SEHNR and FQNEAQ (reference sequence). CDR3 length: 15 amino acids. Trimming removed 2 bases from V and 5 bases from J; junction bases left unmatched: 7. Written as DNA, the CDR3 is TGTGCCAGCAGCTTACGGACAGGGAAAGGGACTGAAGCTTTCTTT. Protein product: CASSLRTGKGTEAFF.